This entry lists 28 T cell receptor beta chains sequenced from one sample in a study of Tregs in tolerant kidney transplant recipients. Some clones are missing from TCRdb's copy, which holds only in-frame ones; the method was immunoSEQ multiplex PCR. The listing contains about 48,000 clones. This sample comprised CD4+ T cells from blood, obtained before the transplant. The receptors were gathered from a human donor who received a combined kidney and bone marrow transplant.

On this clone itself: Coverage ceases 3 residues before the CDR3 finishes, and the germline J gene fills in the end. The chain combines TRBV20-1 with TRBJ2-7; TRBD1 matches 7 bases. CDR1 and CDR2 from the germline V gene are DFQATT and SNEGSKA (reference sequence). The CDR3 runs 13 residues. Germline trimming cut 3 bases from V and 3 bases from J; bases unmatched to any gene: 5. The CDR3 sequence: CSARPRGIYEQYF. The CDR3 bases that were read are TGCAGTGCTAGGCCCAGGGGGATCTACGAG.

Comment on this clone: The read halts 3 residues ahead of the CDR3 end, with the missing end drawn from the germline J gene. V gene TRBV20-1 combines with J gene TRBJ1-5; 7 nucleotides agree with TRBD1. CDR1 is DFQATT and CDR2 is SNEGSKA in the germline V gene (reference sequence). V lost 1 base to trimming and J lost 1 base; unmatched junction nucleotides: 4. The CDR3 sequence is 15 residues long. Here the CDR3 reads CSARAGGGSNQPQHF. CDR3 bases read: TGCAGTGCTAGAGCAGGAGGGGGCAGCAATCAGCCC.

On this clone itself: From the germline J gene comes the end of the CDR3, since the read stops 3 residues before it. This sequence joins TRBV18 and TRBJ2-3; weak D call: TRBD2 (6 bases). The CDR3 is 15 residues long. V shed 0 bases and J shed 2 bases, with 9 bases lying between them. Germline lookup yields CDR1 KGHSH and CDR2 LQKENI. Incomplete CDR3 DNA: TGTGCCAGCTCACCACCGGGACTGAACACAGATACG. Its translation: CASSPPGLNTDT. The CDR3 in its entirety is CASSPPGLNTDTQYF.

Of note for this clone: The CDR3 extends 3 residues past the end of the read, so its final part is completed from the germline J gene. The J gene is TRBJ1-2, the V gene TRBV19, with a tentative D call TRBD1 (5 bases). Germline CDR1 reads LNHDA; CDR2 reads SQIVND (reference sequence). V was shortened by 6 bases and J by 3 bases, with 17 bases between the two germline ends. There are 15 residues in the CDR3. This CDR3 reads CASSSNRRGYYGYTF. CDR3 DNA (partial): TGTGCCAGTAGCTCTAACCGGCGGGGCTACTATGGC.

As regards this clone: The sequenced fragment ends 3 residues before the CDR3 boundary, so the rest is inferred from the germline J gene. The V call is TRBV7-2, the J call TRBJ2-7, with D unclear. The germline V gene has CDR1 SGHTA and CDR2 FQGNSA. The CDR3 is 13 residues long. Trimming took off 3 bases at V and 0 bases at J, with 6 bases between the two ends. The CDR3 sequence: CASSFLYSYEQYF. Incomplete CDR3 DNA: TGTGCCAGCAGCTTCCTCTACTCCTACGAG.

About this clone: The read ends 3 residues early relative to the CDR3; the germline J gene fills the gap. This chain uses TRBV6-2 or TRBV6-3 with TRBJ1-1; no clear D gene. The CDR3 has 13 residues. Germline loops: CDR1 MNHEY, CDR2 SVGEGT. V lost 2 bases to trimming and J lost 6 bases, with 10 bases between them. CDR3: CASSYTPGAEAFF. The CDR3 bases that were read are TGTGCCAGCAGTTACACCCCGGGTGCTGAA.

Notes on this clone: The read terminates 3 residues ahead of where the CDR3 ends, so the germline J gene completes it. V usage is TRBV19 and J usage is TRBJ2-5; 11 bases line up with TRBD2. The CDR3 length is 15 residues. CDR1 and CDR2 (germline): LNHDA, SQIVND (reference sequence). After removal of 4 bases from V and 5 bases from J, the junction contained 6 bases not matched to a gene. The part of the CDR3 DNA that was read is TGTGCCAGTAGTACCTTACTAGCGGGAGATGAGACC. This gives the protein CASSTLLAGDET. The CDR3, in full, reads CASSTLLAGDETQYF.

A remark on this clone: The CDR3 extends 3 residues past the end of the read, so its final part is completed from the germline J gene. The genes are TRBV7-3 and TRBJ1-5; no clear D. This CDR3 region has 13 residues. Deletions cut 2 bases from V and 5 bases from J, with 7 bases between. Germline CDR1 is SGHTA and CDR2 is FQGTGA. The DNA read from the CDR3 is TGTGCCAGCAGCTTAGGCGGGGATCAGCCC. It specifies CASSLGGDQP. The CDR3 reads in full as CASSLGGDQPQHF. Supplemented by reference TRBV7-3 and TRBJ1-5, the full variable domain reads GAGVSQTPSNKVTEKGKYVELRCDPISGHTALYWYRQSLGQGPEFLIYFQGTGAADDSGLPNDRFFAVRPEGSVSTLKIQRTERGDSAVYLCASSLGGDQPQHFGDGTRLSIL.

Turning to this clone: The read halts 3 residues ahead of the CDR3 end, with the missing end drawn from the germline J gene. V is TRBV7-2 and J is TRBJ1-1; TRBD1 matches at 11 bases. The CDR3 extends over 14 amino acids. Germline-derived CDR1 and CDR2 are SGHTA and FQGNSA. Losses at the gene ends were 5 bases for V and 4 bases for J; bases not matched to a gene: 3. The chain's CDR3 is CASSGGTGGTEAFF. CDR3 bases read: TGTGCCAGCAGCGGGGGGACAGGGGGCACTGAA.

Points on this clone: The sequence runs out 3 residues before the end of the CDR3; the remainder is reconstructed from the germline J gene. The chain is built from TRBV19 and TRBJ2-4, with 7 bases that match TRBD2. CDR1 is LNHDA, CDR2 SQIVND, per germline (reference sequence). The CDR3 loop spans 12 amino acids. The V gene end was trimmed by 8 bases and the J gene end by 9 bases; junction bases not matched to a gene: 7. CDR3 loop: CASGTGGGIQYF. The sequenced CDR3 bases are TGTGCCAGTGGGACCGGCGGGGGCATT.

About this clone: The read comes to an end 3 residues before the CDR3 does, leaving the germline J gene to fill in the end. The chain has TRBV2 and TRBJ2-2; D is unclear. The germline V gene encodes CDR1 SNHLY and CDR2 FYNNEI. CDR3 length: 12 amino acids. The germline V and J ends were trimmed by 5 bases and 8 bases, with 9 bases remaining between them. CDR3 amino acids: CASSLVGGELFF. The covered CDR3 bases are TGTGCCAGCAGTTTGGTAGGGGGGGAG.

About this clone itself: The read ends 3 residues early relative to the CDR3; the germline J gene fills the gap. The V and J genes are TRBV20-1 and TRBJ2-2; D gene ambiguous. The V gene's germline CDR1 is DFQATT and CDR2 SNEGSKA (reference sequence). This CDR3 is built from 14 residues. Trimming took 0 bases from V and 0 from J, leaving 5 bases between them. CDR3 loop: CSARDRTNTGELFF. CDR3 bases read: TGCAGTGCTAGAGACAGGACGAACACCGGGGAG.

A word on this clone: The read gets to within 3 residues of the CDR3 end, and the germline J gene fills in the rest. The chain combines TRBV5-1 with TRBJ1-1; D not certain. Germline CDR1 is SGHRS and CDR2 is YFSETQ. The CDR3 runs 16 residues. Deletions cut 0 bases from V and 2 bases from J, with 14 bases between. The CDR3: CASSLGLAGLNTEAFF. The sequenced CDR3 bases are TGCGCCAGCAGCTTGGGTTTGGCAGGACTAAACACTGAA.

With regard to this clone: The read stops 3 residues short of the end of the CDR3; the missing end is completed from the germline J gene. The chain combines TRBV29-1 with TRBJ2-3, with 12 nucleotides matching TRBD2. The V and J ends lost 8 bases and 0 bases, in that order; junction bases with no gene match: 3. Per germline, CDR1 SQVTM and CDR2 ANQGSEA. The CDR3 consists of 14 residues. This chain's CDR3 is CSSGTSGSTDTQYF. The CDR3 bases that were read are TGCAGCTCGGGGACTAGCGGGAGCACAGATACG.

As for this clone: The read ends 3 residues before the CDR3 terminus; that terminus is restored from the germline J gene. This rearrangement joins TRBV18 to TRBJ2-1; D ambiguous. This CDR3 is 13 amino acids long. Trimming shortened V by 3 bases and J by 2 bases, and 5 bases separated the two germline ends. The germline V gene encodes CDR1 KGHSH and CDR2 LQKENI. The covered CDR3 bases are TGTGCCAGCTCACCGGCAGCCTACAATGAG. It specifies CASSPAAYNE. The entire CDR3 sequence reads CASSPAAYNEQFF.

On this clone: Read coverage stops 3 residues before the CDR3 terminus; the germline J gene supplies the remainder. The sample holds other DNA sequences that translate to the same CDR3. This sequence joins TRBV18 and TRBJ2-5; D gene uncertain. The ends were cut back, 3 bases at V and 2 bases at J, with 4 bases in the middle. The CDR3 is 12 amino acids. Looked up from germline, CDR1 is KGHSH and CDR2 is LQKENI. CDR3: CASSPMQETQYF. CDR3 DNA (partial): TGTGCCAGCTCACCCATGCAAGAGACC.

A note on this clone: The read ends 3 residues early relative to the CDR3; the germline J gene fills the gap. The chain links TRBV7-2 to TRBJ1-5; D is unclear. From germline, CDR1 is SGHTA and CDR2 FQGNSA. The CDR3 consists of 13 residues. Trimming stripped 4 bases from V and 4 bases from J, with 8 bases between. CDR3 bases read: TGTGCCAGCAGCTCGACTAATAATCAGCCC. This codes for CASSSTNNQP. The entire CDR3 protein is CASSSTNNQPQHF.

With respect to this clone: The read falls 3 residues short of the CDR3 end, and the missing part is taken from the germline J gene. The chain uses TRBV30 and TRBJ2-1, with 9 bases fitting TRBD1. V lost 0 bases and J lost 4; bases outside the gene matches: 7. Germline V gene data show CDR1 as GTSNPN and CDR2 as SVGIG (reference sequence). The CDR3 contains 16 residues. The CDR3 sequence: CAWSVHTGGPYNEQFF. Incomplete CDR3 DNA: TGTGCCTGGAGTGTTCACACAGGGGGCCCGTACAATGAG.

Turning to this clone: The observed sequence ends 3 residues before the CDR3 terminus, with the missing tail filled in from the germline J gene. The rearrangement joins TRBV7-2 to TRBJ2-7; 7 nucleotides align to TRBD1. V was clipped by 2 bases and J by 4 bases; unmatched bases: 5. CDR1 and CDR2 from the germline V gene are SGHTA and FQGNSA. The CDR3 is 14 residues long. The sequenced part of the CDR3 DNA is TGTGCCAGCAGCTTAACAGGGGTGACTTACGAG. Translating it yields CASSLTGVTYE. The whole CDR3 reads CASSLTGVTYEQYF.

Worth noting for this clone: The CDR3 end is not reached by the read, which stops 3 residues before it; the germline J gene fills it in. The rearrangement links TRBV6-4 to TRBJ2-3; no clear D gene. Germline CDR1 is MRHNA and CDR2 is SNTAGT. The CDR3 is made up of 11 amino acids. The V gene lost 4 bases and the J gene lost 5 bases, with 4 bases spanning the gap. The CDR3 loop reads CASSVGDTQYF. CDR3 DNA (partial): TGTGCCAGCAGTGTCGGAGATACG.

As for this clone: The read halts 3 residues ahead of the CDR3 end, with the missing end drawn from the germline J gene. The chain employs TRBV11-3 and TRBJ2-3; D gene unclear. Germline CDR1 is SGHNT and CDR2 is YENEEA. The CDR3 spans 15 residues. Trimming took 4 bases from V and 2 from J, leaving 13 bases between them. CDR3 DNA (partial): TGTGCCAGCAGCTCCTTCTCAACATCCACAGATACG. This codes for CASSSFSTSTDT. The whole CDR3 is CASSSFSTSTDTQYF.

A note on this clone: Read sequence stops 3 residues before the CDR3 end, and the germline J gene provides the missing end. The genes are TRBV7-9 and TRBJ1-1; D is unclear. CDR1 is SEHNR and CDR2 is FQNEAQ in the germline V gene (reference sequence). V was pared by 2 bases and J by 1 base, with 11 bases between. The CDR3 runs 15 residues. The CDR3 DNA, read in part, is TGTGCCAGCAGCTTAAATCTAGGTACGAACACTGAA. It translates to CASSLNLGTNTE. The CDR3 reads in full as CASSLNLGTNTEAFF.

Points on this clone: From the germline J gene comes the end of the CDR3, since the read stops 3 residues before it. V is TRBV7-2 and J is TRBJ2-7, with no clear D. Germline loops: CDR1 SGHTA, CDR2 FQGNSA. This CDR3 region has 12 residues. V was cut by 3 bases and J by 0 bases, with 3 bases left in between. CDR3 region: CASSFLSYEQYF. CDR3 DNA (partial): TGTGCCAGCAGCTTCCTCTCCTACGAG.

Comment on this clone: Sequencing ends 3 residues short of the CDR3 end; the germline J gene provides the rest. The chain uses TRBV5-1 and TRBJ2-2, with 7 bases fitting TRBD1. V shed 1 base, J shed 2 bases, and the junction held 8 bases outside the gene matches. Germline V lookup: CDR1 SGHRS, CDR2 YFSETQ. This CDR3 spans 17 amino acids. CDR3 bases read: TGCGCCAGCAGCTTGTTTCAGGGGGTCACAAACACCGGGGAG. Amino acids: CASSLFQGVTNTGE. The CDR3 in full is CASSLFQGVTNTGELFF.

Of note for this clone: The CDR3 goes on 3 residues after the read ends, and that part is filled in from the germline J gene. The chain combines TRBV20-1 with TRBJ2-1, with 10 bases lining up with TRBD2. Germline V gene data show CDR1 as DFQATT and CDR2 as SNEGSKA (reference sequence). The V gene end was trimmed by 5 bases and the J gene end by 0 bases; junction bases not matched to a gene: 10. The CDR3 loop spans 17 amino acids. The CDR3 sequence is CSAYSHGLAASYNEQFF. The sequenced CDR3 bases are TGCAGTGCTTATTCACACGGACTAGCGGCCTCCTACAATGAG.

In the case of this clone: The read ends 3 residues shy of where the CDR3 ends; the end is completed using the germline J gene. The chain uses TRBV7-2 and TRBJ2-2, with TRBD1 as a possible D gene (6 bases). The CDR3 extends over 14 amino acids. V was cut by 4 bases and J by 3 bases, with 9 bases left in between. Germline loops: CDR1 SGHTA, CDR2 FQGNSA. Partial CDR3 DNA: TGTGCCAGCAGCTCGGGACATTACACCGGGGAG. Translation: CASSSGHYTGE. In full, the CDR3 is CASSSGHYTGELFF.

The DNA read from the CDR3 is TGCAGTGCTCTAGCGGGGGGGAGCTCCTACAATGAG. As protein: CSALAGGSSYNE. The whole CDR3 reads CSALAGGSSYNEQFF. V is TRBV20-1 and J is TRBJ2-1, with 12 positions matching TRBD2. The read terminates 3 residues ahead of where the CDR3 ends, so the germline J gene completes it. With V trimmed by 5 bases and J by 0 bases, 2 bases remained unmatched. CDR3 length equals 15 residues. Per germline, CDR1 DFQATT and CDR2 SNEGSKA (reference sequence).

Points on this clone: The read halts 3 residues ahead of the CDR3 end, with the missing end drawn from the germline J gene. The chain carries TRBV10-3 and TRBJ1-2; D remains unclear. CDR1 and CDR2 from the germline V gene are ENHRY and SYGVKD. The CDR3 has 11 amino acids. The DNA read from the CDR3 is TGTGCCATCAGTGAAGCTCGGGGC. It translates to CAISEARG. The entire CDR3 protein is CAISEARGYTF.